This T cell receptor beta chain was sequenced during a study of blood T cell repertoires in COVID-19. In the study overall: Acute and convalescent COVID-19 samples came from the United States, Italy and Spain. In each case, the material was cDNA or gDNA derived from T cells, B-cell-depleted T cells, or PBMCs.

In the authors' methods: Nucleated cell number was recorded as an estimate derived from reference gene primer amplification. Repertoires were generated with immunoSEQ multiplex PCR, while TCRdb's copy carries only in-frame clones and drops some. V, J and clone size were drawn from that table, and D and trimming were deduced from the DNA. The profile covers about 260,000 clones, with approximately 81% appearing a single time and 4.2% taken by the ten largest. The V gene's germline CDR1 is GTSNPN and CDR2 SVGIG (reference sequence). The CDR3 covers 11 residues. J was trimmed by 8 bases and V by 3 bases; bases with no gene match: 2.

Sequenced input: peripheral blood. The sequence derives from a man in his sixties with acute or convalescent COVID-19. The chain recombines TRBV30 with TRBJ1-1; 8 bases align to TRBD1. The CDR3 DNA follows: TGTGCCTGGAGGGGACAGGCCGAAGCTTTCTTT. Protein product: CAWRGQAEAFF.